This T cell receptor (beta chain) came from a study of radiotherapy plus CTLA-4 blockade in lung cancer. About the research overall: For 18% of patients, objective responses occurred, and about 30% had disease control.

Study conclusions and caveats: Early clonal dynamics of blood T cells, together with interferon-beta, were reported as the best response predictor. There was expansion of tumor-derived TCR clones in blood after radiotherapy plus ipilimumab.

Those patients who had chemo-refractory metastatic non-small-cell lung cancer were given focal radiation along with CTLA-4 blockade through ipilimumab. Comment on this clone: Its matching antigen is unknown.

Sequenced by immunoSEQ multiplex PCR; TCRdb stores in-frame clones only, minus some. The sample comprises 80,000 or so clones, about four fifths of which are singletons, and around 4% rests with the top ten. Germline-derived CDR1 and CDR2 are MDHEN and SYDVKM. V lost 4 bases and J lost 3; bases outside the gene matches: 9. This CDR3 is 16 amino acids long. The sample here was peripheral blood, taken from a patient treated with radiotherapy plus ipilimumab. This rearrangement joins TRBV28 to TRBJ2-1; 7 nucleotides align to TRBD1. The sequence came from a human donor with non-small cell lung cancer who had a partial response to radiotherapy plus ipilimumab. Some clones in this sample may be carry-over from other donors' samples. The CDR3 loop reads CASSSYTRDSYNEQFF. The CDR3 DNA reads as TGTGCCAGCAGTTCCTATACTCGGGACAGCTACAATGAGCAGTTCTTC.